Listed below are T cell receptor beta chains from one sample, sequenced in a study of CD8+ T cells in alopecia areata. Libraries were prepared by immunoSEQ multiplex PCR; TCRdb keeps only in-frame clonotypes and omits some of them. Counted here are some 190,000 clones, 51% occurring once; the ten biggest clones make up around 10%. This material consisted of CD8+ T cells sorted from blood, taken between weeks 51 and 52, from a patient treated with tofacitinib. The source of these receptors is a human donor with alopecia areata. Both conserved end residues are part of each CDR3. The order of the fields is clone size, J gene, V gene, D gene, CDR3 DNA, CDR3 protein. D genes are given only for firm matches. Only some rows state a clone size, as once, few, many or a class for expanded clones.

abundance: NA; j_gene: TRBJ2-1; v_gene: TRBV27; d_gene: NA; CDR3nt: TGTGCCAGCAGTTCCAACTACAATGAGCAGTTCTTC; CDR3aa: CASSSNYNEQFF
abundance: NA; j_gene: TRBJ2-7; v_gene: TRBV29-1; d_gene: NA; CDR3nt: TGCAGCGTTGTTGGGGGGGCAGGCTACGAGCAGTACTTC; CDR3aa: CSVVGGAGYEQYF
abundance: NA; j_gene: TRBJ2-2; v_gene: TRBV29-1; d_gene: TRBD2; CDR3nt: TGCAGCGTTGAGGCGAGGCCTGGCGTATGGCGGGGGGGAAGCACCGGGGAGCTGTTTTTT; CDR3aa: CSVEARPGVWRGGSTGELFF
abundance: NA; j_gene: TRBJ2-1; v_gene: TRBV25-1; d_gene: TRBD2; CDR3nt: TGTGCCAGCGGGGGGGAGGGTGAGCAGTTCTTC; CDR3aa: CASGGEGEQFF
abundance: few; j_gene: TRBJ1-1; v_gene: TRBV9; d_gene: NA; CDR3nt: TGTGCCAGCAGCGTGGAAGGGCTGAACACTGAAGCTTTCTTT; CDR3aa: CASSVEGLNTEAFF
abundance: NA; j_gene: TRBJ1-5; v_gene: TRBV25-1; d_gene: NA; CDR3nt: TGTGCCAGCAGCCCAGGGGAGACTGCGGGCAATCAGCCCCAGCATTTT; CDR3aa: CASSPGETAGNQPQHF
abundance: NA; j_gene: TRBJ1-2; v_gene: TRBV6-6; d_gene: TRBD1; CDR3nt: TGTGCCAGCAGTTACGGTGAGGGGGCGTATGGCTACACCTTC; CDR3aa: CASSYGEGAYGYTF
abundance: NA; j_gene: TRBJ1-1; v_gene: TRBV6-4; d_gene: TRBD1; CDR3nt: TGTGCCAGCAGTGATCCCGGGACAGGGGGCGAAGCTTTCTTT; CDR3aa: CASSDPGTGGEAFF
abundance: NA; j_gene: TRBJ2-7; v_gene: TRBV9; d_gene: NA; CDR3nt: TGTGCCAGCAGCGTAGCTACAAGCAGGGACCCCTACGAGCAGTACTTC; CDR3aa: CASSVATSRDPYEQYF
abundance: NA; j_gene: TRBJ1-2; v_gene: TRBV6-1; d_gene: NA; CDR3nt: TGTGCCAGCAGTGAACCCGGGACCTATGGCTACACCTTC; CDR3aa: CASSEPGTYGYTF
abundance: NA; j_gene: TRBJ2-1; v_gene: TRBV30; d_gene: NA; CDR3nt: TGTGCCTGGAGTGTACTCCGCGTCTCCTACAATGAGCAGTTCTTC; CDR3aa: CAWSVLRVSYNEQFF
abundance: NA; j_gene: TRBJ2-5; v_gene: TRBV11-3; d_gene: NA; CDR3nt: TGTGCCAGCAGCTTATCAGGGGAAGAGACCCAGTACTTC; CDR3aa: CASSLSGEETQYF
abundance: NA; j_gene: TRBJ2-5; v_gene: TRBV7-2; d_gene: NA; CDR3nt: TGTGCCAGCAACTTAAATTTGGGGGAGCAAGAGACCCAGTACTTC; CDR3aa: CASNLNLGEQETQYF
abundance: NA; j_gene: TRBJ1-2; v_gene: TRBV6-5; d_gene: NA; CDR3nt: TGTGCCAGCAGTTCCCCAGGGAGAAGCTCGAGCTACACCTTC; CDR3aa: CASSSPGRSSSYTF
abundance: NA; j_gene: TRBJ2-7; v_gene: TRBV11-2; d_gene: NA; CDR3nt: TGTGCCAGCAGCTTAGATGGCGGAGGCTCCTACGAGCAGTACTTC; CDR3aa: CASSLDGGGSYEQYF
abundance: NA; j_gene: TRBJ1-2; v_gene: TRBV30; d_gene: NA; CDR3nt: TGTGCCTGGAGTGACGGGACCGGCTATGGCTACACCTTC; CDR3aa: CAWSDGTGYGYTF
abundance: NA; j_gene: TRBJ1-2; v_gene: TRBV7-9; d_gene: NA; CDR3nt: TGTGCCAGCAGCTTAAGGGACCGCCGAAACTATGGCTACACCTTC; CDR3aa: CASSLRDRRNYGYTF
abundance: NA; j_gene: TRBJ1-1; v_gene: TRBV2; d_gene: NA; CDR3nt: TGTGCCAGCACGGACAGATTTATGAACACTGAAGCTTTCTTT; CDR3aa: CASTDRFMNTEAFF
abundance: NA; j_gene: TRBJ2-1; v_gene: TRBV4-3; d_gene: NA; CDR3nt: TGCGCCAGCAGCCCCGGGACACGGGCCTACAATGAGCAGTTCTTC; CDR3aa: CASSPGTRAYNEQFF
abundance: few; j_gene: TRBJ1-5; v_gene: TRBV2; d_gene: NA; CDR3nt: TGTGCCAGCAGTTCATATAATCAGCCCCAGCATTTT; CDR3aa: CASSSYNQPQHF
abundance: NA; j_gene: TRBJ1-1; v_gene: TRBV6-5; d_gene: TRBD1; CDR3nt: TGTGCCAGCTTCCTGGGACAGGGGTTGAACACTGAAGCTTTCTTT; CDR3aa: CASFLGQGLNTEAFF
abundance: NA; j_gene: TRBJ2-7; v_gene: TRBV30; d_gene: NA; CDR3nt: TGTGCCTGGAGTTTCTCAACTCACTACGAGCAGTACTTC; CDR3aa: CAWSFSTHYEQYF
abundance: NA; j_gene: TRBJ1-3; v_gene: TRBV10-3; d_gene: NA; CDR3nt: TGTGCCACCGAAACCGGCAACACCATATATTTT; CDR3aa: CATETGNTIYF
abundance: NA; j_gene: TRBJ2-1; v_gene: TRBV25-1; d_gene: NA; CDR3nt: TGTGCCAGCAGTGACACTAGCCCTGAGCAGTTCTTC; CDR3aa: CASSDTSPEQFF
abundance: few; j_gene: TRBJ2-7; v_gene: TRBV7-2; d_gene: TRBD2; CDR3nt: TGTGCCAGCAGCGGGGGGGGAGGCTACGAGCAGTACTTC; CDR3aa: CASSGGGGYEQYF
abundance: NA; j_gene: TRBJ2-3; v_gene: TRBV29-1; d_gene: TRBD2; CDR3nt: TGCAGCGTTGACGCCGGGGGGGTTAGCACAGATACGCAGTATTTT; CDR3aa: CSVDAGGVSTDTQYF
abundance: NA; j_gene: TRBJ2-5; v_gene: TRBV7-9; d_gene: NA; CDR3nt: TGTGCCAGCAGCCAGGACGGCTACCAAGAGACCCAGTACTTC; CDR3aa: CASSQDGYQETQYF
abundance: NA; j_gene: TRBJ1-1; v_gene: TRBV5-4; d_gene: NA; CDR3nt: TGTGCCAGCAGCTTGGCGGGTATCAACACTGAAGCTTTCTTT; CDR3aa: CASSLAGINTEAFF
abundance: NA; j_gene: TRBJ2-6; v_gene: TRBV30; d_gene: NA; CDR3nt: TGTGCCTGGAGCCAGGGAACTGGGGCCAACGTCCTGACTTTC; CDR3aa: CAWSQGTGANVLTF
abundance: few; j_gene: TRBJ2-2; v_gene: TRBV7-2; d_gene: TRBD2; CDR3nt: TGTGCCAGCAGCGTCGGGGGGACCGGGGAGCTGTTTTTT; CDR3aa: CASSVGGTGELFF
abundance: few; j_gene: TRBJ1-5; v_gene: TRBV19; d_gene: NA; CDR3nt: TGTGCCAGTAGTATTCGGTCAATCGACTCTGGTCAGCCCCAGCATTTT; CDR3aa: CASSIRSIDSGQPQHF
abundance: NA; j_gene: TRBJ2-1; v_gene: TRBV6-5; d_gene: NA; CDR3nt: TGTGCCAGCAGTCTGACGACAGAGCAGTTCTTC; CDR3aa: CASSLTTEQFF
abundance: NA; j_gene: TRBJ2-3; v_gene: TRBV5-1; d_gene: NA; CDR3nt: TGCGCCAGCAGCTTCGGGAGAAGCACAGATACGCAGTATTTT; CDR3aa: CASSFGRSTDTQYF
abundance: few; j_gene: TRBJ1-1; v_gene: TRBV27; d_gene: TRBD1; CDR3nt: TGTGCCAGCAGTTTACGTTCAGACCCGGGACAGGGGTTTCGCACTGAAGCTTTCTTT; CDR3aa: CASSLRSDPGQGFRTEAFF
abundance: NA; j_gene: TRBJ2-5; v_gene: TRBV7-2; d_gene: TRBD2; CDR3nt: TGTGCCAGCAGCCTTGGGGGACTAGCGGCAAAAGAGACCCAGTACTTC; CDR3aa: CASSLGGLAAKETQYF
abundance: NA; j_gene: TRBJ1-2; v_gene: TRBV7-9; d_gene: NA; CDR3nt: TGTGCCAGCAGCTTAGACAGGGAGGCCTATGGCTACACCTTC; CDR3aa: CASSLDREAYGYTF
abundance: NA; j_gene: TRBJ2-5; v_gene: TRBV27; d_gene: NA; CDR3nt: TGTGCCAGCAGTTTCGGCAGGGAGGAGACCCAGTACTTC; CDR3aa: CASSFGREETQYF
abundance: few; j_gene: TRBJ1-1; v_gene: TRBV12-5; d_gene: NA; CDR3nt: TGTGCTAGTGGTCTGGGATGGACTGAAGCTTTCTTT; CDR3aa: CASGLGWTEAFF
abundance: NA; j_gene: TRBJ2-3; v_gene: TRBV7-3; d_gene: NA; CDR3nt: TGTGCCAGCAGCTTAAGGGTAGCGCCCAGCACAGATACGCAGTATTTT; CDR3aa: CASSLRVAPSTDTQYF
abundance: NA; j_gene: TRBJ2-2; v_gene: TRBV2; d_gene: TRBD2; CDR3nt: TGTGCCATCTCCCAGAATGTGGGGGGGGCGAACACCGGGGAGCTGTTTTTT; CDR3aa: CAISQNVGGANTGELFF
abundance: few; j_gene: TRBJ2-7; v_gene: TRBV10-3; d_gene: TRBD1; CDR3nt: TGTGCCATCAGTGAGTCCGGGACAGGTTACGAGCAGTACTTC; CDR3aa: CAISESGTGYEQYF
abundance: few; j_gene: TRBJ1-6; v_gene: TRBV28; d_gene: NA; CDR3nt: TGTGCCAGCAGCCAAAATCACGGAGGACCCCTCCACTTT; CDR3aa: CASSQNHGGPLHF
abundance: NA; j_gene: TRBJ2-7; v_gene: TRBV7-9; d_gene: NA; CDR3nt: TGTGCCAGCAGCCCAGACTGGGGGCAGTACTTC; CDR3aa: CASSPDWGQYF
abundance: once; j_gene: TRBJ2-2; v_gene: TRBV4-2; d_gene: TRBD2; CDR3nt: TGTGCCAGCAGCCAAGATAAGGAGCGGGGGAGATTCACCGGGGAGCTGTTTTTT; CDR3aa: CASSQDKERGRFTGELFF
abundance: few; j_gene: TRBJ2-3; v_gene: TRBV10-3; d_gene: NA; CDR3nt: TGTGCCATCAGTGAAGAGTCAGATACGCAGTATTTT; CDR3aa: CAISEESDTQYF
abundance: many; j_gene: TRBJ2-2; v_gene: TRBV27; d_gene: NA; CDR3nt: TGTGCCAGCAGTTTATCAGGCGCGCTGTTTTTT; CDR3aa: CASSLSGALFF
abundance: few; j_gene: TRBJ1-1; v_gene: TRBV5-6; d_gene: NA; CDR3nt: TGTGCCAGCAGCCCAGGCGGGTCGGACACTGAAGCTTTCTTT; CDR3aa: CASSPGGSDTEAFF
abundance: few; j_gene: TRBJ2-1; v_gene: TRBV7-9; d_gene: NA; CDR3nt: TGTGCCAGCGCCCACGAGGGTGAGCAGTTCTTC; CDR3aa: CASAHEGEQFF
abundance: NA; j_gene: TRBJ1-6; v_gene: TRBV7-9; d_gene: TRBD1; CDR3nt: TGTGCCAGCAGCCTTCGAACCGGGACAGGGGATTCACCCCTCCACTTT; CDR3aa: CASSLRTGTGDSPLHF
abundance: few; j_gene: TRBJ2-7; v_gene: TRBV29-1; d_gene: TRBD2; CDR3nt: TGCAGCGTTGAAGCAGTTTCAAGCGGGGGAGACTCCTACGAGCAGTACTTC; CDR3aa: CSVEAVSSGGDSYEQYF
abundance: NA; j_gene: TRBJ2-1; v_gene: TRBV9; d_gene: TRBD1; CDR3nt: TGTGCCAGCAGCGTAGGCGGGGCAGGGGGCAGGTATGAGCAGTTCTTC; CDR3aa: CASSVGGAGGRYEQFF